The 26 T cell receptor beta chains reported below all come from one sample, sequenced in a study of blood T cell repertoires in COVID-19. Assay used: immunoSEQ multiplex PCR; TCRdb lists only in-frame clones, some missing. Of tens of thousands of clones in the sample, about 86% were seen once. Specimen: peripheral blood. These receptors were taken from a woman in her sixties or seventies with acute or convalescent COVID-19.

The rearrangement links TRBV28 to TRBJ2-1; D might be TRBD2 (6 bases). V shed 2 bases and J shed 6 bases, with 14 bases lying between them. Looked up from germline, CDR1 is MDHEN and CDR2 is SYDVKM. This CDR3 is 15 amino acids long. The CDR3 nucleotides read TGTGCCAGCAGTTTACCGAGCGGGTTGGTCAATGAGCAGTTCTTC. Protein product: CASSLPSGLVNEQFF.

The CDR3 DNA reads as TGTGCCAGCAGCCAAGAGTATGACACTGAAGCTTTCTTT. Translated: CASSQEYDTEAFF. This chain connects TRBV4-2 to TRBJ1-1; D not certain. Looked up from germline, CDR1 is LGHNA and CDR2 is YNFKEQ. Trimming pared 0 bases from V and 3 bases from J, leaving 5 bases between. This CDR3 spans 13 amino acids.

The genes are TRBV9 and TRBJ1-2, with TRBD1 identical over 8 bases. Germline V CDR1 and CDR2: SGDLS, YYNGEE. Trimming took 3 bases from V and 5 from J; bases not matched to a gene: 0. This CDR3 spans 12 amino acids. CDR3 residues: CASSGTGYGYTF. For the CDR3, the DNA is TGTGCCAGCAGCGGGACAGGGTATGGCTACACCTTC. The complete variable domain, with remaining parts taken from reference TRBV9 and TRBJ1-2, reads DSGVTQTPKHLITATGQRVTLRCSPRSGDLSVYWYQQSLDQGLQFLIQYYNGEERAKGNILERFSAQQFPDLHSELNLSSLELGDSALYFCASSGTGYGYTFGSGTRLTVV.

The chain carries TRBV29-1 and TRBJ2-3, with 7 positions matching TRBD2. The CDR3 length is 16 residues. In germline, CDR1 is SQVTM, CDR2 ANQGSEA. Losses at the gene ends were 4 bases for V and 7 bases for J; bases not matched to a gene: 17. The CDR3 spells CSVVSSGFVRRYTQYF. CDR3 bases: TGCAGCGTTGTGTCTAGCGGTTTTGTAAGGCGGTATACGCAGTATTTT.

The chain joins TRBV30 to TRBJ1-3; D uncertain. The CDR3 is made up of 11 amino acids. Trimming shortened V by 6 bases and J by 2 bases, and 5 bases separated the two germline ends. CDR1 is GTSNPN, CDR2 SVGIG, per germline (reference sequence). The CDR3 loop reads CACPAGNTIYF. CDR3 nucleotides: TGTGCCTGCCCAGCTGGAAACACCATATATTTT.

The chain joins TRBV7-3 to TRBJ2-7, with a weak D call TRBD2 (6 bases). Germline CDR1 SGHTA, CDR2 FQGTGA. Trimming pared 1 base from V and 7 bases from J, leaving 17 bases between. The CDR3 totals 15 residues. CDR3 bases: TGTGCCAGCAGCTTAAAAGGCGGGGCCGAGTTTGAGCAGTACTTC. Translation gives CASSLKGGAEFEQYF.

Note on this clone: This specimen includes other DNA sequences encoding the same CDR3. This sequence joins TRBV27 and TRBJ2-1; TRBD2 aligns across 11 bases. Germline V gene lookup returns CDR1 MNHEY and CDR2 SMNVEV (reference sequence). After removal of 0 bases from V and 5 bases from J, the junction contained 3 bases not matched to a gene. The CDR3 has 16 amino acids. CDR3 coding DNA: TGTGCCAGCAGTTTATCCCGACTAGCGGGGCACAATGAGCAGTTCTTC. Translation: CASSLSRLAGHNEQFF.

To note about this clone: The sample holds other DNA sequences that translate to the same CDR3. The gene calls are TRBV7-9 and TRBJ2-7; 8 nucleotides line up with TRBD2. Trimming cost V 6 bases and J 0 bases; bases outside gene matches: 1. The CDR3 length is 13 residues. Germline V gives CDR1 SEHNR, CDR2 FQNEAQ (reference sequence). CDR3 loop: CASSSGISYEQYF. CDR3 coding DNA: TGTGCCAGCAGTAGCGGGATCTCCTACGAGCAGTACTTC.

The DNA for the CDR3 is TGCGCCAGCAGCTCCCCCCCGGGGGGGGCGGTGGACATTCAGTACTTC. Translated, it gives CASSSPPGGAVDIQYF. V usage is TRBV5-1 and J usage is TRBJ2-4, with 8 bases identical to TRBD2. This CDR3 is built from 16 residues. The J segment lost 8 bases and the V segment lost 3 bases, leaving 13 bases of the junction unmatched. Germline-derived CDR1 and CDR2 are SGHRS and YFSETQ. Using reference TRBV5-1 and TRBJ2-4 for the parts outside the CDR3, the full variable domain is KAGVTQTPRYLIKTRGQQVTLSCSPISGHRSVSWYQQTPGQGLQFLFEYFSETQRNKGNFPGRFSGRQFSNSRSEMNVSTLELGDSALYLCASSSPPGGAVDIQYFGAGTRLSVL.

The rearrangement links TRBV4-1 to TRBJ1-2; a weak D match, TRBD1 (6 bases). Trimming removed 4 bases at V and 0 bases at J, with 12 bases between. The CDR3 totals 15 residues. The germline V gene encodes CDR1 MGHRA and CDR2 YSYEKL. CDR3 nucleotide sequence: TGCGCCAGCAGCCCCGTTGGACAGCCTAACTATGGCTACACCTTC. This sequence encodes CASSPVGQPNYGYTF.

CDR3 residues: CSASPIPGQGSYEQYF. As DNA, the CDR3 is TGCAGTGCTAGTCCCATTCCGGGACAGGGCTCCTACGAGCAGTACTTC. The chain employs TRBV20-1 and TRBJ2-7; 9 bases fit TRBD1. The CDR3 extends over 16 amino acids. Germline V gives CDR1 DFQATT, CDR2 SNEGSKA (reference sequence). After removal of 3 bases from V and 0 bases from J, the junction contained 9 bases not matched to a gene.

CDR3 residues: CASQRGNTDTQYF. The CDR3 DNA reads as TGCGCCTCCCAGCGGGGTAACACAGATACGCAGTATTTT. The chain employs TRBV10-2 and TRBJ2-3, with 7 bases fitting TRBD2. The V segment lost 11 bases and the J segment 2 bases; nucleotides outside the gene matches: 7. Germline CDR1 reads WSHSY; CDR2 reads SAAADI. The CDR3 extends over 13 amino acids.

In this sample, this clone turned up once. CDR3 sequence reads: CASVSDLYGYTF. The CDR3 DNA follows: TGTGCCAGCGTATCGGACTTATATGGCTACACCTTC. This chain uses TRBV6-6 with TRBJ1-2, with unresolved D. With 8 bases removed from V and 5 bases from J, the gap between germline ends came to 12 bases. The CDR3 spans 12 residues. Looked up from germline, CDR1 is MNHNY and CDR2 is SVGAGI (reference sequence).

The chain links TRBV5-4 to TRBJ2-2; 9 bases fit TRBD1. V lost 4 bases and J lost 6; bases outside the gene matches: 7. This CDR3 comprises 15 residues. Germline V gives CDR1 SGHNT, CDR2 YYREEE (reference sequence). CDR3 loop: CASSPGQGLSGELFF. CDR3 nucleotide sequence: TGTGCCAGCAGCCCGGGACAGGGACTATCCGGGGAGCTGTTTTTT.

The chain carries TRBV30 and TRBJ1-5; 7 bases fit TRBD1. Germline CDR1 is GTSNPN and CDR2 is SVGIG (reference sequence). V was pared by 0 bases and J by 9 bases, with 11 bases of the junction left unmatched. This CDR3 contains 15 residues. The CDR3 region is CAWSVQQGGGVPQHF. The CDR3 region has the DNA TGTGCCTGGAGTGTTCAACAAGGGGGCGGAGTGCCCCAGCATTTT.

The CDR3 coding sequence is TGTGCCAGCAGCTTATCTAACAGAAAGAACACTGAAGCTTTCTTT. This encodes CASSLSNRKNTEAFF. The V and J genes are TRBV11-1 and TRBJ1-1; D not resolved. This CDR3 contains 15 residues. The germline V gene has CDR1 SGHAT and CDR2 FQDESV (reference sequence). Trimming pared 2 bases from V and 1 base from J, leaving 11 bases between. Complete variable domain (other parts from reference TRBV11-1 and TRBJ1-1): EAEVAQSPRYKITEKSQAVAFWCDPISGHATLYWYRQILGQGPELLVQFQDESVVDDSQLPKDRFSAERLKGVDSTLKIQPAELGDSAMYLCASSLSNRKNTEAFFGQGTRLTVV.

The chain's CDR3 is CASSAGSDNNSPLHF. In nucleotides, the CDR3 is TGTGCCAGCAGTGCAGGGTCAGATAATAATTCACCCCTCCACTTT. This chain links TRBV6-4 with TRBJ1-6, with D possibly being TRBD1 (5 bases). Germline lookup yields CDR1 MRHNA and CDR2 SNTAGT. The V end was cut by 4 bases, the J end by 5 bases, with 12 bases between. The CDR3 covers 15 residues.

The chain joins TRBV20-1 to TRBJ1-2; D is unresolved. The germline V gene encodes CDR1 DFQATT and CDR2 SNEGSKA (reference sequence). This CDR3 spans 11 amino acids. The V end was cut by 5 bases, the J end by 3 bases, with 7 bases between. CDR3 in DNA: TGCAGTGCTGCGGAATACTATGGCTACACCTTC. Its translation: CSAAEYYGYTF.

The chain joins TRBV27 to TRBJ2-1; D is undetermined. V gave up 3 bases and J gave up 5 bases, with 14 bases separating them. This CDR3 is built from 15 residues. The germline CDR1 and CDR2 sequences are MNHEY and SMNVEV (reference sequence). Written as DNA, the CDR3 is TGTGCCAGCAGTTTGAATCCAACAAACGACAATGAGCAGTTCTTC. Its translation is CASSLNPTNDNEQFF.

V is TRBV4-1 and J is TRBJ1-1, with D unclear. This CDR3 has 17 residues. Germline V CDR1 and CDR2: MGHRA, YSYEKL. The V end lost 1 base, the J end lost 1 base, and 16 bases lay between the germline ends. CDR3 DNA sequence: TGCGCCAGCAGCCAAGGGACTGCAGGAGGGAAGAACACTGAAGCTTTCTTT. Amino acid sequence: CASSQGTAGGKNTEAFF.

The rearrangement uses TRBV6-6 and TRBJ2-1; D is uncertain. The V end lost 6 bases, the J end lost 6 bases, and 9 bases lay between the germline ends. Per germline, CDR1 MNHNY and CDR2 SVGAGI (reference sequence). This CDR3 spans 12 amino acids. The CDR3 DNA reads TGTGCCAGCAGCCTAGAGAGCAATGAGCAGTTCTTC. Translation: CASSLESNEQFF.

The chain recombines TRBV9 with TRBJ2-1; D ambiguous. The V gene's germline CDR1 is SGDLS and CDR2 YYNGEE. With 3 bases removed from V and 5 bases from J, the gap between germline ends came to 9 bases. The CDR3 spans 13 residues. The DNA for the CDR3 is TGTGCCAGCAGCGCTGGGCAAAACAATGAGCAGTTCTTC. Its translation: CASSAGQNNEQFF.

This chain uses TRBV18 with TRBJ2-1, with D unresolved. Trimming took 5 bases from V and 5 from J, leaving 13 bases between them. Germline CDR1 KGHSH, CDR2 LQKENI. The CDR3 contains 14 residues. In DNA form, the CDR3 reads TGTGCCAGCTCATCGTCTCAGGTTAACAATGAGCAGTTCTTC. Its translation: CASSSSQVNNEQFF.

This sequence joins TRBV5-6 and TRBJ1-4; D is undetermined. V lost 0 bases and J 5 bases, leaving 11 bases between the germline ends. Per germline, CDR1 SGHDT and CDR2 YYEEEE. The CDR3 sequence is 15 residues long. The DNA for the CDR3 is TGTGCCAGCAGCTTGGCCCACCAGATCAATGAAAAACTGTTTTTT. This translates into CASSLAHQINEKLFF.

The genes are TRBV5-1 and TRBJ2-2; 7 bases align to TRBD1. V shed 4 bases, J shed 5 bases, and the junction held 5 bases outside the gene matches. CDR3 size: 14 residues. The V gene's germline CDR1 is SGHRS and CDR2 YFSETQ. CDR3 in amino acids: CASSVGQRTGELFF. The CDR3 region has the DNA TGCGCCAGCAGCGTGGGACAGCGTACCGGGGAGCTGTTTTTT.

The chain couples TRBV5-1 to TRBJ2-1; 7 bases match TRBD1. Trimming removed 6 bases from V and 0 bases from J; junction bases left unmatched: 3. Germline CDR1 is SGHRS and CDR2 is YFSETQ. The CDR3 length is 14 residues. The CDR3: CASTEGASYNEQFF. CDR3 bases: TGCGCCAGCACCGAGGGGGCCTCCTACAATGAGCAGTTCTTC.